This T cell receptor beta chain stems from a study of CD8+ T cells in alopecia areata. Investigators isolated RNA and reverse transcribed it into cDNA to act as the sequencing template. Profiled with immunoSEQ multiplex PCR; TCRdb holds only in-frame clones, not every one. Counted here are fewer than 250,000 clones, 60% occurring once; the ten biggest clones make up under 1.2%. The treatment denotes: oral pan-JAK inhibitor, 5-10 mg twice daily. This clone was seen repeatedly, ten times or more. The sample consisted of CD4+ T cells sorted from blood, taken at week 24, from a patient treated with tofacitinib. The TCR comes from a human donor with alopecia areata.

This chain's CDR3 is CASSQGQGIGYTF. In DNA, the CDR3 is TGTGCCAGCAGCCAAGGACAGGGGATAGGCTACACCTTC. This sequence joins TRBV7-3 and TRBJ1-2, with TRBD1 matching 9 bases. CDR1 is SGHTA, CDR2 FQGTGA, per germline. CDR3 size: 13 residues. After removal of 5 bases from V and 8 bases from J, the junction contained 6 bases not matched to a gene.